Listed here are 14 T cell receptor beta chains from one sample, sequenced in a study of CD8 T cells in Susac syndrome. An input of roughly 0.5 to 1 ug of RNA was subjected to reverse transcription using random hexamers. TCRdb re-analysed the immunoSEQ multiplex PCR reads in MiXCR, keeping a single row per CDR3 protein. The profile shows over 300,000 distinct CDR3 sequences, under 95% of them singletons. The specimen was CD4+ T cells from PBMCs. Source of these receptors: a human donor with multiple sclerosis.

The rearrangement joins TRBV5-1 to TRBJ1-3; no reliable D call. From germline, CDR1 is SGHRS and CDR2 YFSETQ. The CDR3 runs 17 residues. The germline V and J ends were trimmed by 0 bases and 0 bases, with 13 bases remaining between them. DNA for the CDR3: TGCGCCAGCAGCTTGGAAGGGCTGGTCAGCTCTGGAAACACCATATATTTT. It encodes CASSLEGLVSSGNTIYF.

The chain employs TRBV6-1 and TRBJ1-1; a possible D gene is TRBD1 (5 bases). CDR1 is MNHNS and CDR2 is SASEGT in the germline V gene. The V end was cut by 6 bases, the J end by 11 bases, with 31 bases between. CDR3 length: 17 amino acids. The CDR3 region is CASSPTPVGRGTDSAFF. Here the CDR3 DNA reads TGTGCCAGCAGCCCCACACCGGTTGGGAGGGGTACTGATTCGGCTTTCTTT.

The chain joins TRBV20-1 to TRBJ2-2, with 9 bases that match TRBD2. The germline CDR1 and CDR2 sequences are DFQATT and SNEGSKA (reference sequence). This CDR3 has 17 residues. V was pared by 3 bases and J by 6 bases, with 14 bases of the junction left unmatched. The CDR3 DNA is TGCAGTGCTAGGGCCGATAGCGGGAGTCCAGAGTCCGGGGAGCTGTTTTTT. This encodes CSARADSGSPESGELFF.

The sample holds a few counts of this clonotype. The CDR3 loop is CAWSQGWDQPQHF. CDR3 sequence (DNA): TGTGCCTGGAGTCAGGGGTGGGACCAGCCCCAGCATTTT. The chain uses TRBV30 and TRBJ1-5; possibly TRBD1 for D (6 bases). V was shortened by 2 bases and J by 7 bases, with 12 bases between the two germline ends. CDR1 and CDR2 (germline): GTSNPN, SVGIG (reference sequence). The CDR3 totals 13 residues.

CDR3 protein: CATSRGSRSFYGYTF. The CDR3, as DNA: TGTGCCACCAGCAGAGGTTCCAGGTCGTTCTATGGCTACACCTTC. The V call is TRBV15, the J call TRBJ1-2; D remains unclear. Germline assignment: CDR1 LNHNV and CDR2 YYDKDF (reference sequence). The CDR3 loop spans 15 amino acids. The ends were cut back, 1 base at V and 4 bases at J, with 13 bases in the middle.

The genes are TRBV9 and TRBJ2-1; D remains unclear. V lost 2 bases to trimming and J lost 4 bases, with 4 bases between them. This CDR3 is 12 amino acids long. Germline CDR1 SGDLS, CDR2 YYNGEE. CDR3 in DNA: TGTGCCAGCAGCGTTTCGTACAATGAGCAGTTCTTC. Amino acids: CASSVSYNEQFF.

The V and J genes are TRBV6-6 and TRBJ2-7, with 10 positions matching TRBD1. V was pared by 7 bases and J by 6 bases, with 12 bases of the junction left unmatched. CDR3 size: 15 residues. The germline gives CDR1 MNHNY, CDR2 SVGAGI (reference sequence). The CDR3, as DNA: TGTGCCAGCAAAAAGGGACAGGGGTATGTGGGCGAGCAGTACTTC. Translating it yields CASKKGQGYVGEQYF.

The CDR3: CASRGSQGNYTF. CDR3 DNA sequence: TGTGCCAGCAGGGGATCCCAGGGAAACTACACCTTC. The chain combines TRBV25-1 with TRBJ1-2; TRBD1 is a possible D gene (5 bases). The CDR3 consists of 12 residues. With 6 bases removed from V and 10 bases from J, the gap between germline ends came to 15 bases. Germline V lookup: CDR1 MGHDK, CDR2 SYGVNS.

This chain joins TRBV9 and TRBJ2-1; D not resolved. Germline V gene sequence: CDR1 SGDLS, CDR2 YYNGEE. The CDR3 covers 17 residues. V dropped 4 bases and J dropped 0 bases, with 17 bases sitting between them. CDR3 coding DNA: TGTGCCAGCAGCCCCCCTCGTGGTCCAAGCTCCTACAATGAGCAGTTCTTC. It specifies CASSPPRGPSSYNEQFF.

Here the CDR3 DNA reads TGTGCCAGTAGTCTGGGCGGGGGCCCCACAGATACGCAGTATTTT. Amino acids: CASSLGGGPTDTQYF. The chain is built from TRBV19 and TRBJ2-3; D may be TRBD2 (7 bases). CDR1 and CDR2 (germline): LNHDA, SQIVND (reference sequence). The CDR3 runs to 15 residues. The germline V and J ends were trimmed by 5 bases and 2 bases, with 14 bases remaining between them.

The rearrangement uses TRBV6-6 and TRBJ1-2; D is perhaps TRBD1 (6 bases). The CDR3 covers 15 residues. CDR1 MNHNY and CDR2 SVGAGI come from the germline V gene (reference sequence). V dropped 2 bases and J dropped 4 bases, with 14 bases sitting between them. CDR3: CASSYRGGEGYGYTF. The DNA of the CDR3 is TGTGCCAGCAGTTACCGAGGGGGTGAGGGCTATGGCTACACCTTC.

The chain links TRBV2 to TRBJ1-1; no definite D call. Trimming left V 3 bases short and J 3 bases short, with 8 bases between. This CDR3 is 13 amino acids long. The V gene's germline CDR1 is SNHLY and CDR2 FYNNEI. The CDR3 DNA sequence: TGTGCCAGCAGTGAGTCAGCCTACACTGAAGCTTTCTTT. Its protein is CASSESAYTEAFF.

This chain uses TRBV2 with TRBJ2-1, with D unresolved. V gave up 0 bases and J gave up 10 bases, with 16 bases separating them. Germline loops: CDR1 SNHLY, CDR2 FYNNEI. CDR3 length: 15 residues. CDR3 sequence reads: CASSEARQPGGEQFF. In nucleotides, the CDR3 is TGTGCCAGCAGTGAAGCGCGCCAACCAGGTGGGGAGCAGTTCTTC. The full variable domain, its missing parts supplied by reference TRBV2 and TRBJ2-1, is EPEVTQTPSHQVTQMGQEVILRCVPISNHLYFYWYRQILGQKVEFLVSFYNNEISEKSEIFDDQFSVERPDGSNFTLKIRSTKLEDSAMYFCASSEARQPGGEQFFGPGTRLTVL.

This chain joins TRBV5-1 and TRBJ2-5; D gene uncertain. V gave up 4 bases and J gave up 1 base, with 17 bases separating them. The germline gives CDR1 SGHRS, CDR2 YFSETQ. This CDR3 comprises 16 residues. The CDR3 spells CASSAVGKDIQETQYF. Written as DNA, the CDR3 is TGCGCCAGCAGCGCGGTGGGCAAAGATATCCAAGAGACCCAGTACTTC.